This T cell receptor beta chain was recovered during a study of T cells in localized non-small cell lung cancer. TCRdb keeps only in-frame clones here, not all; method: immunoSEQ multiplex PCR. The sample records over 1,400 clones, about 28% being singletons. This CDR3 spans 17 amino acids. The V end was cut by 5 bases, the J end by 0 bases, with 20 bases between. Germline assignment: CDR1 SGDLS and CDR2 YYNGEE. This clone is labeled medium-sized. This chain joins TRBV9 and TRBJ1-2, with a possible D match to TRBD1 (5 bases). The source was lung tumor tissue, collected before any cancer treatment. The TCR was taken from a man aged 35-75 years with stage II lung adenocarcinoma. The CDR3 sequence: CASSVQTVVGANYGYTF. CDR3 bases: TGTGCCAGCAGTGTTCAGACGGTGGTAGGGGCTAACTATGGCTACACCTTC.